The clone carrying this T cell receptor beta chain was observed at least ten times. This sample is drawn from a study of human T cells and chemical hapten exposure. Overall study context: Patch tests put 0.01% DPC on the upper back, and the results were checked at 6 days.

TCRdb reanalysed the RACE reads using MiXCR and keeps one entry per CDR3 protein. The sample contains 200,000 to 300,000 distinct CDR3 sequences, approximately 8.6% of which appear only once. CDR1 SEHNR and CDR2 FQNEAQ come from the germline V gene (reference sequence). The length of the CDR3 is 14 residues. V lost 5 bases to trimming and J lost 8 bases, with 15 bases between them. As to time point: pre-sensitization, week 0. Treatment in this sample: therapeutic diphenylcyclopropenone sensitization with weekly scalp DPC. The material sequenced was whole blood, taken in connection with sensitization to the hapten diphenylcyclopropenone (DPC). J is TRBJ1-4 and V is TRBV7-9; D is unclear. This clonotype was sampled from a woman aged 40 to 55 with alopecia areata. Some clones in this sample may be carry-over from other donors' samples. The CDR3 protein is CASSRTGNGEKLFF. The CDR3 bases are TGTGCCAGCAGCCGGACGGGTAATGGAGAAAAACTGTTTTTT.